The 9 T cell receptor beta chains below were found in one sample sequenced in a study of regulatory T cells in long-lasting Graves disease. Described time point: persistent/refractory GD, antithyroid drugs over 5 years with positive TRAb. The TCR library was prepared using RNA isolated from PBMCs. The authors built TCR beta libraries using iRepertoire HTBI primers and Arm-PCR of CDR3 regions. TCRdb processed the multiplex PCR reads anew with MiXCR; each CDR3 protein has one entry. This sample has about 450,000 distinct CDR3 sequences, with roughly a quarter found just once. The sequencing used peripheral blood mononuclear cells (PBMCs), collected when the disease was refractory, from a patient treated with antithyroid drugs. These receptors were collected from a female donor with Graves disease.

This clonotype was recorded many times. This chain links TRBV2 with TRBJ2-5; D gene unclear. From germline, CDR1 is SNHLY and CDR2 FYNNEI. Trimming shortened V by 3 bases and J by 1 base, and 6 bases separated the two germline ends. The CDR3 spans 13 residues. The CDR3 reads CASSDLIQETQYF. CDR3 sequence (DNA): TGTGCCAGCAGTGATTTAATCCAAGAGACCCAGTACTTC.

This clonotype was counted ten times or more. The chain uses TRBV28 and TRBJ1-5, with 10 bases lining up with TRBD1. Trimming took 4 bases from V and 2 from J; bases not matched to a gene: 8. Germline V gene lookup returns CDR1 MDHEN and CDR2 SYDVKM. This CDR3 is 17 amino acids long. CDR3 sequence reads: CASSSTGGLRGNQPQHF. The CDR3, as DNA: TGTGCCAGCAGTTCGACAGGGGGCTTAAGGGGCAATCAGCCCCAGCATTTT.

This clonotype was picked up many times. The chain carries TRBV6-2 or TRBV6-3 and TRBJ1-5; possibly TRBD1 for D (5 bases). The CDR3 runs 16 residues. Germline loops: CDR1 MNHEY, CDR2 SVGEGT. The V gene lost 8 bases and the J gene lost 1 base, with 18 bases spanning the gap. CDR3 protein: CASAKWGDRSNQPQHF. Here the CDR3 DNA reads TGTGCCAGCGCCAAATGGGGCGACCGAAGCAATCAGCCCCAGCATTTT.

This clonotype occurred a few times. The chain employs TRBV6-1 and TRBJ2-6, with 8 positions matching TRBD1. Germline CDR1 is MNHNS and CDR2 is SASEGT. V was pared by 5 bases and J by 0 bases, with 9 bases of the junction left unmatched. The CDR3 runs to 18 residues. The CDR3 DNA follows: TGTGCCAGCAGTAAGACAGGGGACGCGACCTCTGGGGCCAACGTCCTGACTTTC. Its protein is CASSKTGDATSGANVLTF.

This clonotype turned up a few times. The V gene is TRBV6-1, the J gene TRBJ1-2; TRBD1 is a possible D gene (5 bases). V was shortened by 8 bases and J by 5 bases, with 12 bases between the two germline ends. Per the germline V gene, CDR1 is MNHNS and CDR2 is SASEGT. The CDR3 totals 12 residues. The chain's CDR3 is CASAEQVYGYTF. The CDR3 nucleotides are TGTGCCAGCGCTGAACAGGTTTATGGCTACACCTTC.

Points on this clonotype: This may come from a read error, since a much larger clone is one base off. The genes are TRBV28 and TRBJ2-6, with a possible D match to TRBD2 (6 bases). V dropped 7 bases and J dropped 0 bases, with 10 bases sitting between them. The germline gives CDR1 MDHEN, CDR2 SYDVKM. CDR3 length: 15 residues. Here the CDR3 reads CASNGGLSGANVLTF. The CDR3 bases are TGTGCCAGCAACGGGGGTCTCTCTGGGGCCAACGTCCTGACTTTC.

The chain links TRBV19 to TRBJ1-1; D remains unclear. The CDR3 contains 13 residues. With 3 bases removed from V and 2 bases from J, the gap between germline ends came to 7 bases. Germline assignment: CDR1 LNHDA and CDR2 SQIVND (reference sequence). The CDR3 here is CASSIAVNTEAFF. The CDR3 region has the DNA TGTGCCAGTAGTATTGCGGTTAACACTGAAGCTTTCTTT.

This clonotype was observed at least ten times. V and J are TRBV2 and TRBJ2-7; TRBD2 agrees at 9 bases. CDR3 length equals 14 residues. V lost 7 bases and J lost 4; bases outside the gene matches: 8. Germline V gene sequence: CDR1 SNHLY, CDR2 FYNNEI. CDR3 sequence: CASIKVAGDYEQYF. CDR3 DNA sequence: TGTGCCAGCATAAAGGTAGCGGGAGATTACGAGCAGTACTTC. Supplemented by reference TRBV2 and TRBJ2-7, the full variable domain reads EPEVTQTPSHQVTQMGQEVILRCVPISNHLYFYWYRQILGQKVEFLVSFYNNEISEKSEIFDDQFSVERPDGSNFTLKIRSTKLEDSAMYFCASIKVAGDYEQYFGPGTRLTVT.

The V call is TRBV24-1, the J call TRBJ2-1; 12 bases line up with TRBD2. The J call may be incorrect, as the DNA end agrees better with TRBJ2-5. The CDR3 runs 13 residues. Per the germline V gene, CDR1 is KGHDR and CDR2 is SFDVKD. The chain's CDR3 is CATRLAGEQTQYF. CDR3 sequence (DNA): TGTGCCACACGACTAGCGGGAGAGCAGACCCAGTACTTC.